What follows describes a single TCR beta chain. Its antigen is unknown. The entry originates in a study of CXCR3-negative and CXCR3-positive naive CD8 T cells (dated by TCRdb to between 2018 and 2021). Study-wide context: In total, roughly 140 million TRB reads were obtained, which works out to roughly 1.5 +/- 0.3 million reads per library. The diversity and physicochemical repertoire analyses included about a dozen donors pooled from two independent experiments. Naive subsets from 5 or 6 donors and memory cells from 3 donors were included in the TRBV-TRBJ cluster analysis.

Beyond this particular receptor, the publication reports: Freshly isolated PBMCs were used for most assays because CXCR3 expression went down partially after cryopreservation. Surface CD5, linked to self-reactivity in mice, was comparable between naive subsets; TCR interaction strength was therefore also inferred from TRB CDR3 physicochemical properties. Both naive subsets had comparably high repertoire diversity, while memory CD8+ T cells had much lower repertoire diversity. TRBV-TRBJ usage was similar between naive CXCR3-negative and CXCR3-positive cells from the same donor, while memory cells showed distinct patterns. Compared with CXCR3-negative naive cells, CXCR3-positive naive cells had TRB CDR3s with higher hydrophobicity (lower Kidera factor 4), lower energy, and higher strength and volume indices.

Each CD8+ T cell subset was flow-sorted in triplicate, with under 350,000 cells per subset placed directly into RLT lysis buffer. To keep memory contaminants out, a stringent definition of naive CD8+ T cells was applied: CD45RO-CCR7+CD27+CD95-. Standard density gradient centrifugation was used to isolate peripheral blood mononuclear cells from buffy coats. Naive CXCR3-negative and CXCR3-positive CD8+ T cells were flow-sorted using a FACSAria III. Total RNA was extracted from sorted cells with an RNeasy Mini Kit. The sample was run on a NextSeq 550. The Human TCR Profiling Kit (MiLaboratory) was used to make UMI-labeled 5' RACE TRB cDNA libraries. The full amount of extracted RNA was used for cDNA synthesis, and the full amount of resulting cDNA was used for PCR amplification. Libraries were prepared in parallel with an identical number of PCR cycles. The authors' pipeline ran thus. MIGEC and MiXCR extracted about 50,000 +/- 9,200 unique UMI-labeled TRB cDNA molecules per library, requiring at least two reads per UMI. Each library averaged around 42,000 +/- 9,900 functional in-frame TRB CDR3 nucleotide clonotypes without stop codons. After downsampling to 5000 UMI-labeled TRB molecules per sample, diversity metrics such as normalized Shannon-Wiener and Chao1 were calculated in VDJtools. For the central five CDR3 residues, VDJtools calculated physicochemical properties weighted by clonotype size, namely interaction energy, strength, volume and Kidera factor 4. The reads underwent TCRdb reprocessing, giving one record for each CDR3 protein sequence and no DNA. These V and J calls rely on TCRdb rather than the paper's analysis. The data table for this sample lists about 89,000 distinct CDR3 sequences. The ten largest account for almost 0.55% of the sample.

The germline V gene sets CDR1 to MDHEN and CDR2 to SYDVKM. There are 14 amino acids in the CDR3, from cysteine to phenylalanine inclusive. Nucleotide data are not available. This receptor was obtained from a human donor in good health. Some clones in this sample may be carry-over from other donors' samples. The material sequenced was naive CXCR3+ CD8+ T cells from blood. Interpreted using the paper, the cell subset or site label stands for: CD45RO-CCR7+CD27+CD95- naive CD8+ T cells expressing CXCR3 (TNR3+). Here the chain combines TRBV28 and TRBJ2-1; TCRdb selects TRBD2, and the lack of DNA leaves this call unchecked. This receptor carries the CDR3 CATLGLASYNEQFF.